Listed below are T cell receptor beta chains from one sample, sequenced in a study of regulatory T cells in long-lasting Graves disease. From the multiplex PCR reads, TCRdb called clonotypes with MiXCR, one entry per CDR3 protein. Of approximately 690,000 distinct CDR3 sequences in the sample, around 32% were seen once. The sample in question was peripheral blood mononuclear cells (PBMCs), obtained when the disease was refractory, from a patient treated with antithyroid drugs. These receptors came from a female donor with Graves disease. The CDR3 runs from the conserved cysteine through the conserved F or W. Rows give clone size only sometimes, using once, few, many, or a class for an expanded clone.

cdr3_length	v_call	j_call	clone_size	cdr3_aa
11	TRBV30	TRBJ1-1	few	CAWNENTEAFF
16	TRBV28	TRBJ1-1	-	CASRGPLKGMNTEAFF
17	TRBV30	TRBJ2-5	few	CAWSVELAAKYQETQYF
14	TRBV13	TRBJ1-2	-	CASSLGQGSWSYTF
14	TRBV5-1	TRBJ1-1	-	CASSLVGTSTEAFF
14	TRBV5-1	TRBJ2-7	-	CASSLEGTFSEQYF
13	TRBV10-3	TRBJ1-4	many	CAIKGGQNEKLFF
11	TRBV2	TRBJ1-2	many	CASSLEAGYTF
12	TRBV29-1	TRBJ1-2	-	CSVDRPLGGYTF
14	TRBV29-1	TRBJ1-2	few	CSAKRTGSSDGYTF
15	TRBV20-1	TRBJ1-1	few	CSTYPGAGMNTEAFF
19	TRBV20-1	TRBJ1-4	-	CSARDPNTHRGSANEKLFF
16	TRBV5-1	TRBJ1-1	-	CASSGDSSSMNTEAFF
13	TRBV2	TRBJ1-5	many	CASSDQGNQPQHF
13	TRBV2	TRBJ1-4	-	CASSAGQNEKLFF
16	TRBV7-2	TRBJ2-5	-	CASSLERLAGGETQYF
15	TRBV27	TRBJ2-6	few	CASSILGSGANVLTF
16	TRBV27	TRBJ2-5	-	CASSLMASGGPGTQYF
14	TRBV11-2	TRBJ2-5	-	CASSSRGLGETQYF
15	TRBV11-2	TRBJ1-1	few	CASSLGGAVNTEAFF
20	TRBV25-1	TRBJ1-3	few	CASSDLFVGRTPKFGNTIYF
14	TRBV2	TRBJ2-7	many	CASSPRDRGREQYF